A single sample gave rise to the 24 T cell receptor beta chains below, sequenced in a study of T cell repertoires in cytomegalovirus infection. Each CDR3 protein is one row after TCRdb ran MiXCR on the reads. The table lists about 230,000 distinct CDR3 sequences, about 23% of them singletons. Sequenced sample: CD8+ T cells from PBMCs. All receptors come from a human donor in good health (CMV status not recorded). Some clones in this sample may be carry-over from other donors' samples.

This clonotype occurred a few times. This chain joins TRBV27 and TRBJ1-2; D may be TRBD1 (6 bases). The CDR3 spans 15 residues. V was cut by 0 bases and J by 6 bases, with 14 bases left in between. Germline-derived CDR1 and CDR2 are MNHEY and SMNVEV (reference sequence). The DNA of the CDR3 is TGTGCCAGCAGTTTATCGCAGGGGAACCCACATGGCTACACCTTC. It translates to CASSLSQGNPHGYTF.

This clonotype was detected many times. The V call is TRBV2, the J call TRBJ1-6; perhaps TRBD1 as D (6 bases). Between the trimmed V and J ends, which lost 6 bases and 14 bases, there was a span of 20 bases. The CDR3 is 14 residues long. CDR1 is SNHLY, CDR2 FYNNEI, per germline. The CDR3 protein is CASRTGRGEFSLHF. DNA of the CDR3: TGTGCCAGCAGAACCGGGAGGGGGGAATTTTCCCTCCACTTT.

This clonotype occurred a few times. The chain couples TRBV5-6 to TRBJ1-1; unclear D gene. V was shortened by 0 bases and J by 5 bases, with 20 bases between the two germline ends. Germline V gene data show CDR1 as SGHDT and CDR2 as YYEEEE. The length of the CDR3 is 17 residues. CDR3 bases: TGTGCCAGCAGCTTGGGTACTCTCGGTCGGTATGGAACTGAAGCTTTCTTT. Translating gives CASSLGTLGRYGTEAFF. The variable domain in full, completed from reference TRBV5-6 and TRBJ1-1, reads DAGVTQSPTHLIKTRGQQVTLRCSPKSGHDTVSWYQQALGQGPQFIFQYYEEEERQRGNFPDRFSGHQFPNYSSELNVNALLLGDSALYLCASSLGTLGRYGTEAFFGQGTRLTVV.

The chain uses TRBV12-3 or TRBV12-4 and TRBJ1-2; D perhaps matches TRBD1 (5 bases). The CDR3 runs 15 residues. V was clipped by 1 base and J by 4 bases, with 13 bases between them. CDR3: CASSLGDSGGYGYTF. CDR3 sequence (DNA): TGTGCCAGCAGTTTAGGTGACAGCGGGGGCTATGGCTACACCTTC.

The CDR3 nucleotides are TGTGCCAGCAGCCAAGAAGGTACGGGGGGGCCGGAGACCCAGTACTTC. It yields the protein CASSQEGTGGPETQYF. The chain couples TRBV4-2 to TRBJ2-5; TRBD2 matches at 8 bases. The length of the CDR3 is 16 residues. The germline V gene has CDR1 LGHNA and CDR2 YNFKEQ. The ends lost 0 bases at V and 5 bases at J; junction bases unmatched: 8.

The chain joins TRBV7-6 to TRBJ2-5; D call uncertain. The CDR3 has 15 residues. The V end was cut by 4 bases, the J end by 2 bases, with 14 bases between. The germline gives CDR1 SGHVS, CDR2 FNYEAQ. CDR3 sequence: CASSSLSTLQETQYF. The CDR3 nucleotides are TGTGCCAGCAGCTCCCTTTCGACCCTACAAGAGACCCAGTACTTC.

The CDR3 DNA reads as TGTGCCAGTAGTTACCAACAGGGAGACCCTGAAGCTTTCTTT. It translates to CASSYQQGDPEAFF. The chain couples TRBV19 to TRBJ1-1; TRBD1 is a possible D gene (6 bases). CDR3 length: 14 amino acids. Deletions cut 5 bases from V and 6 bases from J, with 16 bases between. The germline V gene has CDR1 LNHDA and CDR2 SQIVND (reference sequence).

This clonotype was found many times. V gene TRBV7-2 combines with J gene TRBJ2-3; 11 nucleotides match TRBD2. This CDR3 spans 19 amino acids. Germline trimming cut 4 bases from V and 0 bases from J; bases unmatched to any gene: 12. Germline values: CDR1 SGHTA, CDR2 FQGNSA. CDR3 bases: TGTGCCAGCAGCTCGCCGACTAGCGGGGTAGAGTCTAGCACAGATACGCAGTATTTT. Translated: CASSSPTSGVESSTDTQYF.

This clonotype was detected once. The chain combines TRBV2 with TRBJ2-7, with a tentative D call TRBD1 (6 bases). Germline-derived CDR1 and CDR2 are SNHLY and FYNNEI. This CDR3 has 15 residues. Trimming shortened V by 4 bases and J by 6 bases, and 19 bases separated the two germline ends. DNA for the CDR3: TGTGCCAGCAGTGGGCCCCGGGACAACTTCCGCGAGCAGTACTTC. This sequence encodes CASSGPRDNFREQYF. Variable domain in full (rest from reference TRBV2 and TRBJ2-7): EPEVTQTPSHQVTQMGQEVILRCVPISNHLYFYWYRQILGQKVEFLVSFYNNEISEKSEIFDDQFSVERPDGSNFTLKIRSTKLEDSAMYFCASSGPRDNFREQYFGPGTRLTVT.

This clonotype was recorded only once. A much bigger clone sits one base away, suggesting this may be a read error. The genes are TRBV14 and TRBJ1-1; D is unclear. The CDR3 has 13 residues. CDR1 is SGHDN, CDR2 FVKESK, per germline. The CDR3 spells CVSSQDSGIEAFF. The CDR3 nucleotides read TGTGTCAGCAGCCAAGATTCGGGAATAGAAGCTTTCTTT.

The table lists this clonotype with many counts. This CDR3 is CASSYSLTYEQYF. CDR3 in DNA: TGTGCCAGCAGTTACTCTCTCACCTACGAGCAGTACTTC. The rearrangement links TRBV6-2 or TRBV6-3 to TRBJ2-7; D not certain. The CDR3 spans 13 residues. V lost 0 bases and J lost 2, with 5 bases in between. Germline CDR1 reads MNHEY; CDR2 reads SVGEGT.

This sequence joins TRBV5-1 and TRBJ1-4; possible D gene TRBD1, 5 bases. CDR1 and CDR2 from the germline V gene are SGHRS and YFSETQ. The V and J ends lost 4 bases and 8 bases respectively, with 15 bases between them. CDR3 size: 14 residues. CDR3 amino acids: CASSQGPGVEKLFF. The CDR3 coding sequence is TGCGCCAGCAGCCAAGGACCGGGGGTCGAAAAACTGTTTTTT. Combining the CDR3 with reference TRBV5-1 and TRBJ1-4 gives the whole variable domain KAGVTQTPRYLIKTRGQQVTLSCSPISGHRSVSWYQQTPGQGLQFLFEYFSETQRNKGNFPGRFSGRQFSNSRSEMNVSTLELGDSALYLCASSQGPGVEKLFFGSGTQLSVL.

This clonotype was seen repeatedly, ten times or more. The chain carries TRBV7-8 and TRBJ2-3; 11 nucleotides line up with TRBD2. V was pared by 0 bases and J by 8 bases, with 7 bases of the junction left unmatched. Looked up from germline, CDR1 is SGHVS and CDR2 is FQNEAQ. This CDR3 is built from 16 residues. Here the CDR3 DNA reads TGTGCCAGCAGCTTAGCCCTAGCGGGGGGAAATTCTACGCAGTATTTT. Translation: CASSLALAGGNSTQYF.

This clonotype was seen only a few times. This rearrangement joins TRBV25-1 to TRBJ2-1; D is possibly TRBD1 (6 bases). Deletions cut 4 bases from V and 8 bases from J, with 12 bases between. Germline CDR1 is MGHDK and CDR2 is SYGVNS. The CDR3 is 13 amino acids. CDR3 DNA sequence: TGTGCCAGCAGTGGGAACAGGGTCGATGAGCAGTTCTTC. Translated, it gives CASSGNRVDEQFF. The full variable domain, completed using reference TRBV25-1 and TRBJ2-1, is EADIYQTPRYLVIGTGKKITLECSQTMGHDKMYWYQQDPGMELHLIHYSYGVNSTEKGDLSSESTVSRIRTEHFPLTLESARPSHTSQYLCASSGNRVDEQFFGPGTRLTVL.

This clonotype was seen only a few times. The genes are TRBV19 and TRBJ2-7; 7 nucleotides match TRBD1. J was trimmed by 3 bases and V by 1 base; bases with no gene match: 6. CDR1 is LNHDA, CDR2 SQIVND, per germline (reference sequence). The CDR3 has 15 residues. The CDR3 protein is CASSIVPQGVYEQYF. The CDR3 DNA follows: TGTGCCAGTAGTATAGTGCCGCAGGGGGTCTACGAGCAGTACTTC.

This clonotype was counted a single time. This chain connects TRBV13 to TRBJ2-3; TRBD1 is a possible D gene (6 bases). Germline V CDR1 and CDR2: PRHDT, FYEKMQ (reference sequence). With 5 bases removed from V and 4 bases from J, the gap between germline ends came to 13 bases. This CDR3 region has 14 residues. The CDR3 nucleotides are TGTGCCAGCAGCGCTACCCCAGGGGCAGATACGCAGTATTTT. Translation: CASSATPGADTQYF.

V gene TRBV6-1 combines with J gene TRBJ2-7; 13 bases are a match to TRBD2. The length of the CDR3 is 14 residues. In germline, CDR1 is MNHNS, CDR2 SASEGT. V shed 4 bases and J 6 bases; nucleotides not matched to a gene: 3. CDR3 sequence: CASSGGLAGTEQYF. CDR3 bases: TGTGCCAGCAGTGGGGGACTAGCGGGGACCGAGCAGTACTTC.

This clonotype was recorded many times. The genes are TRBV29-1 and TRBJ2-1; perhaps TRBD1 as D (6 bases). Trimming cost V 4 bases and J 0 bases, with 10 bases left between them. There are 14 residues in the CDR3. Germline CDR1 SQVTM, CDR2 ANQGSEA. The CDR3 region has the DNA TGCAGCGTTGTGGGACACAGCTCCTACAATGAGCAGTTCTTC. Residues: CSVVGHSSYNEQFF.

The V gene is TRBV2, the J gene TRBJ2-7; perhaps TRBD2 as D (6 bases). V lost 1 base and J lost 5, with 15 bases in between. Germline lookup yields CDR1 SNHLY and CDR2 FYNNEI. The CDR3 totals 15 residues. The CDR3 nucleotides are TGTGCCAGCAGTGAAGGGACTATAGGAGGGGACGAGCAGTACTTC. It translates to CASSEGTIGGDEQYF.

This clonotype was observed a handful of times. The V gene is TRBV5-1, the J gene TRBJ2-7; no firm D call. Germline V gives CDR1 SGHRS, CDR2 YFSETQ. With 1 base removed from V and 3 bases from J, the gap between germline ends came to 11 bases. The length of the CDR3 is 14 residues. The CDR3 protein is CASSLIGRGYEQYF. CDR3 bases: TGCGCCAGCAGCTTGATAGGAAGAGGCTACGAGCAGTACTTC.

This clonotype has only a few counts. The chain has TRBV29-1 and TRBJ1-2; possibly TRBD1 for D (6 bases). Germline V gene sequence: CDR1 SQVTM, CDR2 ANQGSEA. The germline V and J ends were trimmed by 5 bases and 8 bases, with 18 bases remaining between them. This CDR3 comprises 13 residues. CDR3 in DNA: TGCAGCGTTTACAGGGAGCGCGGTGAAGGCTACACCTTC. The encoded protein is CSVYRERGEGYTF.

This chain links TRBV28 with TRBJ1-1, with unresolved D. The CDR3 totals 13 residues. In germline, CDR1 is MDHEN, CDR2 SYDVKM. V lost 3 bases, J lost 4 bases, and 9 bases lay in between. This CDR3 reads CASSFMVPTEAFF. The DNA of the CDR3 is TGTGCCAGCAGTTTTATGGTGCCCACTGAAGCTTTCTTT.

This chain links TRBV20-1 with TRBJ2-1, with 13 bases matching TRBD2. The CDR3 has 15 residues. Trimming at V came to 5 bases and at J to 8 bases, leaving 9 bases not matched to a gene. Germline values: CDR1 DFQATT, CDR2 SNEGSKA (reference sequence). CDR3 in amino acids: CSASILAGGPHEQFF. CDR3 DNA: TGCAGTGCTTCGATACTAGCGGGGGGGCCGCATGAGCAGTTCTTC.

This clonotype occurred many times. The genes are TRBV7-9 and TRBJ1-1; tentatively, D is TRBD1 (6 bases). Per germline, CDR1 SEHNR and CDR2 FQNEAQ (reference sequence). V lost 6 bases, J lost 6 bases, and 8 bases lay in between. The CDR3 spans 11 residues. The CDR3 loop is CASSSGAEAFF. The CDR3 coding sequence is TGTGCCAGCAGTTCAGGGGCTGAAGCTTTCTTT.